This is a list of T cell receptor beta chains from one sample in a study of T cell repertoires in cytomegalovirus infection. These receptors' antigens are unknown. TCRdb re-called the reads with MiXCR, one entry per CDR3 protein. The data show 250,000 to 300,000 distinct CDR3 sequences, with roughly a fifth seen just once and about 21% held by the top ten. Sample: cultured PBMCs, taken from culture after CMV antigen stimulation. The receptors shown here come from a human donor in good health (CMV status not recorded). Some clones in this sample may be carry-over from other donors' samples. The CDR3 runs from the conserved cysteine through the conserved F or W. Fields, in order: J gene, V gene, clone size, D gene, CDR3 DNA, CDR3 protein. A D gene is named only where the DNA matches it firmly. Only part of the rows carry a size: once, few, many, or a class if the clone is expanded.

>TRBJ1-2|TRBV7-6|many|-
TGTGCCAGCAGCCGGGACGGGGGGGAGCTGAACTATGGCTACACCTTC
CASSRDGGELNYGYTF
>TRBJ1-2|TRBV29-1|few|-
TGCAGCGTCCCATCGCTCGGGGATCGAAACTATGGCTACACCTTC
CSVPSLGDRNYGYTF
>TRBJ2-1|TRBV11-2|few|TRBD1
TGTGCCAGCAGCCTAGGGACAGGGCCGGGACAGGGAGGCAACGAGCAGTTCTTC
CASSLGTGPGQGGNEQFF
>TRBJ1-2|TRBV4-2|-|-
TGTGCCAGCAGCCAAGATCTGGTAATGGGCTATGGCTACACCTTC
CASSQDLVMGYGYTF
>TRBJ2-2|TRBV7-2|many|TRBD1
TGTGCCAGCAGCCCGACAGGGTTTACCGGGGAGCTGTTTTTT
CASSPTGFTGELFF
>TRBJ2-7|TRBV12-3/TRBV12-4|-|-
TGTGCCAGCAGCGATCCCAGGTTCCACGAGCAGTACTTC
CASSDPRFHEQYF
>TRBJ2-6|TRBV13|-|TRBD1
TGTGCCAGCAGCTTCTTCCAGGGGGCGGGGGCCAACGTCCTGACTTTC
CASSFFQGAGANVLTF
>TRBJ1-2|TRBV7-9|many|-
TGTGCCAGCAGCTTCCAAGGGACGGGAGGTGGCTACACCTTC
CASSFQGTGGGYTF
>TRBJ1-3|TRBV12-3/TRBV12-4|-|-
TGTGCCAGCAGTTTCGGACATCCTGGAAACACCATATATTTT
CASSFGHPGNTIYF
>TRBJ1-2|TRBV11-2|-|TRBD1
TGTGCCAGCAGCCCCCACAGGGGGCAGGGAGATGGCTACACCTTC
CASSPHRGQGDGYTF
>TRBJ1-4|TRBV25-1|-|-
TGTGCCAGCACTGAAAATCAGGGGATGACTAAAAAACTGTTTTTT
CASTENQGMTKKLFF
>TRBJ1-2|TRBV6-2/TRBV6-3|many|TRBD1
TGTGCCAGCAGAGAACGGGGGACAGGATGGTATGGCTACACCTTC
CASRERGTGWYGYTF
>TRBJ2-7|TRBV29-1|many|TRBD1
TGCAGCGTTCAAGGGGGCCCGAACTACGAGCAGTACTTC
CSVQGGPNYEQYF
>TRBJ2-5|TRBV4-2|few|TRBD2
TGTGCCAGCAGCCAAGATCCCCCGGGACTAGTTTCGGAGACCCAGTACTTC
CASSQDPPGLVSETQYF
>TRBJ1-1|TRBV20-1|many|-
TGCAGTGCTAGGGTGGGATCCACTGAAGCTTTCTTT
CSARVGSTEAFF
>TRBJ2-2|TRBV6-2/TRBV6-3|-|-
TGTGCCAGTTCAAGGTTTGCCGGGGAGCTGTTTTTT
CASSRFAGELFF
>TRBJ2-1|TRBV2|-|-
TGTGCCAGCAGTGATAAACAGCGGCTGAACAATGAGCAGTTCTTC
CASSDKQRLNNEQFF
>TRBJ1-2|TRBV19|few|TRBD1
TGTGCCAGTAGTGTCGTCGACAGGGGATCCTATGGCTACACCTTC
CASSVVDRGSYGYTF
>TRBJ2-2|TRBV27|few|-
TGTGCCAGCAGTTTGTTCGGAGCCCAGGGCACCGGGGAGCTGTTTTTT
CASSLFGAQGTGELFF
>TRBJ2-1|TRBV5-1|few|TRBD2
TGCGCCAGCAGCATTGGACTAGCGGGAAACAATGAGCAGTTCTTC
CASSIGLAGNNEQFF
>TRBJ2-3|TRBV4-3|few|TRBD2
TGCGCCAGCAGCCAAATAGCGGGAGAGGCAGATACGCAGTATTTT
CASSQIAGEADTQYF